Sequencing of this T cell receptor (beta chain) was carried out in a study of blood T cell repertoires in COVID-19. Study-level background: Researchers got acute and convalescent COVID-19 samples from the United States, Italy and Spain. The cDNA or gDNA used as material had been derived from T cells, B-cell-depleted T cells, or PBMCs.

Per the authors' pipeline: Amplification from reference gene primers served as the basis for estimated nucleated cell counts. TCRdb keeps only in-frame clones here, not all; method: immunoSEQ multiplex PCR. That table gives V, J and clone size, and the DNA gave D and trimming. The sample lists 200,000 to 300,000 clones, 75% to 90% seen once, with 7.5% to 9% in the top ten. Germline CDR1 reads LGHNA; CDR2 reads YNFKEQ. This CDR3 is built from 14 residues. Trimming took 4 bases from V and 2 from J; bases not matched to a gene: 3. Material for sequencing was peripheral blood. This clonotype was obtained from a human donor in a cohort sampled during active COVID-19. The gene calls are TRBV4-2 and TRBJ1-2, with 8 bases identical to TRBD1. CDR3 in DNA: TGTGCCAGCAGCCTAACAGGGGGAAACTATGGCTACACCTTC. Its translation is CASSLTGGNYGYTF.